Shown below are 17 T cell receptor beta chains from a single sample sequenced in a study of CD8 T cells in ankylosing spondylitis. TCRdb re-called the 5' RACE reads with MiXCR, one entry per CDR3 protein. Of tens of thousands of distinct CDR3 sequences in the sample, about 11% were seen once. The sample taken for sequencing was blood, either unsorted or a sorted T cell fraction (not recorded which). These receptors all come from a male donor with ankylosing spondylitis or in good health (not recorded which).

This clonotype was counted many times. The chain has TRBV20-1 and TRBJ1-5; D is undetermined. The germline CDR1 and CDR2 sequences are DFQATT and SNEGSKA (reference sequence). This CDR3 is built from 15 residues. Trimming took off 3 bases at V and 2 bases at J, with 14 bases between the two ends. The CDR3 nucleotides read TGCAGTGCTAGTCGGGTTCTCACGGGCAATCAGCCCCAGCATTTT. It specifies CSASRVLTGNQPQHF.

Ten or more counts support this clonotype. V gene TRBV28 combines with J gene TRBJ1-1, with D hard to call. CDR3 size: 12 residues. Germline V gene data show CDR1 as MDHEN and CDR2 as SYDVKM. V lost 6 bases, J lost 11 bases, and 16 bases lay in between. The CDR3 is CASSSGPFGAFF. The DNA of the CDR3 is TGTGCCAGCAGCTCCGGACCTTTCGGGGCTTTCTTT.

Many counts were recorded for this clonotype. In nucleotides, the CDR3 is TGTGCCAGCAGCTTACGAGAGGGGGATGACGAGCAGTACTTC. The encoded protein is CASSLREGDDEQYF. This chain joins TRBV7-7 and TRBJ2-7; D might be TRBD1 (6 bases). Germline V lookup: CDR1 SSHAT, CDR2 FNYEAQ (reference sequence). There are 14 residues in the CDR3. V lost 2 bases to trimming and J lost 5 bases, with 13 bases between them. The full variable domain, rest sourced from reference TRBV7-7 and TRBJ2-7, is GAGVSQSPRYKVTKRGQDVTLRCDPISSHATLYWYQQALGQGPEFLTYFNYEAQPDKSGLPSDRFSAERPEGSISTLTIQRTEQRDSAMYRCASSLREGDDEQYFGPGTRLTVT.

This sequence joins TRBV7-6 and TRBJ2-5; D is undetermined. CDR1 and CDR2 (germline): SGHVS, FNYEAQ. Trimming took off 4 bases at V and 1 base at J, with 10 bases between the two ends. The CDR3 covers 14 residues. Here the CDR3 DNA reads TGTGCCAGCAGCTCCACTGGAATCCAAGAGACCCAGTACTTC. Protein product: CASSSTGIQETQYF.

The chain recombines TRBV6-1 with TRBJ1-5; possibly TRBD1 for D (5 bases). The V end lost 7 bases, the J end lost 3 bases, and 10 bases lay between the germline ends. Germline loops: CDR1 MNHNS, CDR2 SASEGT. This CDR3 comprises 13 residues. CDR3 amino acids: CASMGDLNQPQHF. CDR3 in DNA: TGTGCCAGCATGGGGGACCTCAATCAGCCCCAGCATTTT.

The chain is built from TRBV18 and TRBJ1-2; possible D gene TRBD1, 5 bases. The V gene lost 3 bases and the J gene lost 8 bases, with 19 bases spanning the gap. The CDR3 covers 15 residues. Germline CDR1 KGHSH, CDR2 LQKENI. CDR3 nucleotide sequence: TGTGCCAGCTCACCGAGGGGCAGGGCAGAGCAGGGCTACACCTTC. It specifies CASSPRGRAEQGYTF.

Note on this clonotype: This may be a read error, as it is one base from a much larger clone. V is TRBV12-3 or TRBV12-4 and J is TRBJ2-1; 8 bases map to TRBD1. The CDR3 length is 15 residues. CDR3 DNA: TGTGCCGGCAGTTCCCCGGACAGGGCAACCAATGAGCAGTTCTTC. Translation: CAGSSPDRATNEQFF.

The chain has TRBV5-1 and TRBJ2-1; the D is unclear. Germline V CDR1 and CDR2: SGHRS, YFSETQ. Trimming left V 6 bases short and J 7 bases short, with 17 bases between. CDR3 size: 14 residues. Here the CDR3 reads CASTPVPAANEQFF. CDR3 sequence (DNA): TGCGCCAGCACCCCCGTGCCGGCGGCGAATGAGCAGTTCTTC.

This clonotype was observed many times. This chain joins TRBV5-6 and TRBJ1-2, with TRBD1 matching 7 bases. From germline, CDR1 is SGHDT and CDR2 YYEEEE. The CDR3 spans 15 residues. Trimming removed 3 bases from V and 7 bases from J; junction bases left unmatched: 12. In DNA, the CDR3 is TGTGCCAGCAGCTCGATGACAGGGAGAAGGGGTGGCTACACCTTC. Translated: CASSSMTGRRGGYTF.

V usage is TRBV5-1 and J usage is TRBJ2-5; 7 bases fit TRBD1. Germline V gene data show CDR1 as SGHRS and CDR2 as YFSETQ. This CDR3 is 14 amino acids long. Trimming cost V 4 bases and J 1 base; bases outside gene matches: 4. The CDR3 DNA sequence: TGCGCCAGCAGCCTCCGACAGGGCCAAGAGACCCAGTACTTC. Its translation: CASSLRQGQETQYF.

The rearrangement joins TRBV5-5 to TRBJ2-7, with a tentative D call TRBD2 (5 bases). Germline V gene lookup returns CDR1 SGHKS and CDR2 YYEKEE (reference sequence). Trimming shortened V by 0 bases and J by 1 base, and 8 bases separated the two germline ends. The CDR3 contains 14 residues. CDR3 DNA: TGTGCCAGCAGCTTGGATTCGGGGTCCTACGAGCAGTACTTC. Its protein product is CASSLDSGSYEQYF.

This clonotype was detected only a few times. J is TRBJ1-3 and V is TRBV6-5, with TRBD1 matching over 9 bases. The germline CDR1 and CDR2 sequences are MNHEY and SVGAGI. The V gene end was trimmed by 0 bases and the J gene end by 4 bases; junction bases not matched to a gene: 10. The CDR3 covers 18 residues. Written as DNA, the CDR3 is TGTGCCAGCAGTTACTCCGCCCGAAACAGGGGGCCAGGAAACACCATATATTTT. It is translated as CASSYSARNRGPGNTIYF.

Note on this clonotype: With a much larger clone just one base away, this may be a read error. This rearrangement joins TRBV5-1 to TRBJ2-1; D tentatively reads TRBD1 or TRBD2 (6 bases each). Germline-derived CDR1 and CDR2 are SGHRS and YFSETQ. The CDR3 length is 15 residues. The CDR3 region is CASSLSGGPYNVQFF. For the CDR3, the DNA is TGCGCCAGCAGCTTAAGTGGGGGGCCCTACAATGTGCAGTTCTTC.

This clonotype was seen ten or more times. The genes are TRBV12-3 or TRBV12-4 and TRBJ2-1, with a weak D call TRBD2 (5 bases). The CDR3 extends over 16 amino acids. Trimming shortened V by 3 bases and J by 2 bases, and 14 bases separated the two germline ends. CDR3 DNA sequence: TGTGCCAGCAGTTTCGGGGTCTATGCCCCCTACAATGAGCAGTTCTTC. The encoded protein is CASSFGVYAPYNEQFF.

This clonotype has just one count. This chain uses TRBV5-1 with TRBJ2-1; weak D call: TRBD2 (6 bases). Trimming removed 0 bases from V and 10 bases from J, with 11 bases in between. This CDR3 comprises 13 residues. Germline CDR1 is SGHRS and CDR2 is YFSETQ. CDR3 in DNA: TGCGCCAGCAGCTTGGCCACTGGGAGGGAGCAGTTCTTC. This sequence encodes CASSLATGREQFF.

This chain uses TRBV6-5 with TRBJ2-3, with D tentatively TRBD2 (6 bases). The CDR3 is made up of 18 amino acids. Germline V gene data show CDR1 as MNHEY and CDR2 as SVGAGI. The V end lost 0 bases, the J end lost 2 bases, and 18 bases lay between the germline ends. DNA for the CDR3: TGTGCCAGCAGTTACTCGTTTGACGTCGGGGGATTCACAGATACGCAGTATTTT. Its protein product is CASSYSFDVGGFTDTQYF.

This clonotype was seen many times. The rearrangement uses TRBV10-3 and TRBJ2-7; TRBD1 is a possible D gene (6 bases). V was shortened by 4 bases and J by 5 bases, with 12 bases between the two germline ends. The CDR3 covers 13 residues. Germline V CDR1 and CDR2: ENHRY, SYGVKD. The CDR3 here is CAISVLGDNEQYF. The DNA for the CDR3 is TGTGCCATCAGTGTATTAGGGGACAACGAGCAGTACTTC.